This T cell receptor (beta chain) was identified in a study of blood T cell repertoires in COVID-19. Study at large: Collection of acute and convalescent COVID-19 samples took place in the United States, Italy and Spain.

Sequencing used immunoSEQ multiplex PCR; TCRdb keeps in-frame clones, though not all of them. The table includes some 200,000 clones, roughly 84% detected once. Participants were placed into cohorts based on the clinical history they reported. Sequenced material: PBMCs or T cells enriched from blood (not recorded which). The source of this sequence is a man aged 40-55 years who had recovered from COVID-19.

CDR3 bases: TGTGCCAGCAGCCCCTCTCGGAACTATGGCTACACCTTC. Amino acid sequence: CASSPSRNYGYTF. The gene calls are TRBV5-6 and TRBJ1-2; no clear D. Trimming took 4 bases from V and 2 from J, leaving 9 bases between them. Germline V gene sequence: CDR1 SGHDT, CDR2 YYEEEE. The CDR3 runs to 13 residues.